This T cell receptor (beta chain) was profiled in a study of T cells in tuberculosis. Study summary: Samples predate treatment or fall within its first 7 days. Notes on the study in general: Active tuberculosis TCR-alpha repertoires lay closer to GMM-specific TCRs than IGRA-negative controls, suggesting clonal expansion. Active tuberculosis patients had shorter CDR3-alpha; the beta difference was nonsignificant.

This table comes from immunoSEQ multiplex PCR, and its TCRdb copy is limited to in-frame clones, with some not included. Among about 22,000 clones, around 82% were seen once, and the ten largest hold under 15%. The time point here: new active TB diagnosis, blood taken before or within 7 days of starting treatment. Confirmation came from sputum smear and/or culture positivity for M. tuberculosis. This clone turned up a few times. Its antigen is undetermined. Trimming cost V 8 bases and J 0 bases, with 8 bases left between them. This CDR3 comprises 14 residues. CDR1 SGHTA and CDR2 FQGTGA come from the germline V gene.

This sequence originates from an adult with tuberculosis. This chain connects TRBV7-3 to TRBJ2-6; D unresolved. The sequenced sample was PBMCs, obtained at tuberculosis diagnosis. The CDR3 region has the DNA TGTGCCAGCGGTCTAAGCTCTGGGGCCAACGTCCTGACTTTC. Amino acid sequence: CASGLSSGANVLTF.